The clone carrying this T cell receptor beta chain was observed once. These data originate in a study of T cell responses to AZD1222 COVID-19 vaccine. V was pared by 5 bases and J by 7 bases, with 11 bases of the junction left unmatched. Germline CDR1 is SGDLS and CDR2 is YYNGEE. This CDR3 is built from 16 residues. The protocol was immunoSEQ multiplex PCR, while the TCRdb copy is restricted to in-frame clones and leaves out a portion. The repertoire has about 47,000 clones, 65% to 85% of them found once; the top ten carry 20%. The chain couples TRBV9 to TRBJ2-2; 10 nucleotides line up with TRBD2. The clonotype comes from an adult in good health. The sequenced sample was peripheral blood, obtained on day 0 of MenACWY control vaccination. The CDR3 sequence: CASSVEGSGRNGELFF. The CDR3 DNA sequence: TGTGCCAGCAGTGTCGAAGGTAGCGGGAGGAACGGGGAGCTGTTTTTT.